Each of the 10 T cell receptor beta chains below was sequenced from the same sample in a study of cytomegalovirus exposure and HLA in healthy donors. PCR involved 60 Vbeta and 13 Jbeta primers. Method: immunoSEQ multiplex PCR; TCRdb's copy keeps in-frame clones and lacks some. The sample consists of approximately 110,000 clones, 55% to 65% of them appearing once. The sequencing sample was made of PBMCs. Receptors originate from a man aged 25-45 years in good health and CMV-seropositive.

In nucleotides, the CDR3 is TGTGCCAGCAGCCCCGGGGATACCGGGGAGCTGTTTTTT. The encoded protein is CASSPGDTGELFF. The chain links TRBV9 to TRBJ2-2; D might be TRBD2 (5 bases). Between the trimmed V and J ends, which lost 4 bases and 5 bases, there was a span of 9 bases. CDR1 is SGDLS and CDR2 is YYNGEE in the germline V gene. CDR3 length: 13 amino acids.

This clone was picked up a small number of times. The genes are TRBV6-5 and TRBJ1-1, with TRBD1 as a possible D gene (6 bases). CDR1 and CDR2 from the germline V gene are MNHEY and SVGAGI. The CDR3 consists of 14 residues. Trimming pared 10 bases from V and 1 base from J, leaving 16 bases between. CDR3 sequence: CATRTVDENTEAFF. CDR3 DNA: TGTGCCACCCGGACAGTCGACGAGAACACTGAAGCTTTCTTT.

The chain couples TRBV5-1 to TRBJ2-2, with 11 bases aligning to TRBD1. CDR1 is SGHRS, CDR2 YFSETQ, per germline. Trimming at V came to 3 bases and at J to 7 bases, leaving 5 bases not matched to a gene. This CDR3 has 15 residues. For the CDR3, the DNA is TGCGCCAGCAGCTCGGACAGGGGGCTCATCGGGGAGCTGTTTTTT. Amino acid sequence: CASSSDRGLIGELFF.

This clone has just a few counts. This chain joins TRBV10-3 and TRBJ1-2, with 9 bases identical to TRBD1. Germline V gene lookup returns CDR1 ENHRY and CDR2 SYGVKD. Trimming cost V 0 bases and J 8 bases; bases outside gene matches: 7. The CDR3 has 15 residues. The CDR3 region is CAISESPGTGTGYTF. The CDR3 DNA reads TGTGCCATCAGTGAGTCTCCTGGGACAGGGACGGGCTACACCTTC.

The chain couples TRBV2 to TRBJ2-3, with 12 bases identical to TRBD2. V gave up 8 bases and J gave up 5 bases; unmatched junction bases: 5. The CDR3 contains 14 residues. Germline V gene data show CDR1 as SNHLY and CDR2 as FYNNEI. Here the CDR3 DNA reads TGTGCCAGCCTACTAGCGGGGGGAGGAGATACGCAGTATTTT. It translates to CASLLAGGGDTQYF.

V is TRBV18 and J is TRBJ1-1; a possible D gene is TRBD1 (6 bases). CDR3 size: 14 residues. Germline CDR1 KGHSH, CDR2 LQKENI. V was cut by 6 bases and J by 5 bases, with 16 bases left in between. Here the CDR3 DNA reads TGTGCCAGCTCCCCCACCAGGGGCGGGACTGAAGCTTTCTTT. Protein: CASSPTRGGTEAFF.

The genes are TRBV6-6 and TRBJ1-2; D gene ambiguous. CDR3 size: 13 residues. Trimming stripped 4 bases from V and 4 bases from J, with 10 bases between. Germline V gene data show CDR1 as MNHNY and CDR2 as SVGAGI (reference sequence). The CDR3 reads CASSLREGYGYTF. Written as DNA, the CDR3 is TGTGCCAGCAGTTTAAGGGAGGGCTATGGCTACACCTTC.

Only one count was recorded for this clone. V is TRBV18 and J is TRBJ1-1; D uncertain. Between the trimmed V and J ends, which lost 2 bases and 1 base, there was a span of 8 bases. Per germline, CDR1 KGHSH and CDR2 LQKENI. The CDR3 extends over 14 amino acids. The CDR3 DNA reads TGTGCCAGCTCACCATTTACAGAGAACACTGAAGCTTTCTTT. It is translated as CASSPFTENTEAFF.

The CDR3 DNA reads as TGTGCCAGCAGTTATATCTCTCCCCCCACTATGAGGGGCTACACCTTC. Translation gives CASSYISPPTMRGYTF. V usage is TRBV6-5 and J usage is TRBJ1-2; unclear D gene. CDR1 is MNHEY, CDR2 SVGAGI, per germline. CDR3 length: 16 residues. The V end was cut by 3 bases, the J end by 8 bases, with 22 bases between.

CDR3 nucleotides: TGTGCCAGCAGCCAAGCAGGGGGCGAAGAGACCCAGTACTTC. Its protein product is CASSQAGGEETQYF. The chain employs TRBV16 and TRBJ2-5, with 8 bases matching TRBD1. Germline lookup yields CDR1 KGHSY and CDR2 FQNENV. J gave up 3 bases and V 2 bases, and 2 bases lay outside the gene matches. The CDR3 is 14 residues long.